The 32 T cell receptor delta chains reported below all come from one sample, sequenced in a study of human gamma delta and Vdelta1 T cells. No cognate antigen is known for these TCRs. TCRdb called clones anew from the PCR reads with CATT. The sample has thousands of delta-chain clones; about 40% are singletons. Sequenced material: Vdelta1 gamma-delta T cells from blood grown in culture (DOT cells). The receptors come from a human donor in good health.

This chain links TRDV1 with TRDJ1, with 10 nucleotides matching TRDD3. Trimming at V came to 3 bases and at J to 2 bases, leaving 12 bases not matched to a gene. There are 18 residues in the CDR3. CDR1 and CDR2 from the germline V gene are TSWWSYY and QGS. The CDR3: CALGDFYAGGYRTDKLIF. CDR3 bases: TGTGCTCTTGGGGACTTCTATGCTGGGGGATATCGGACCGATAAACTCATCTTT.

In its sample, this clone ranks as medium-sized. The chain uses TRDV1 and TRDJ1; the D gene is possibly TRDD3 (6 bases). The length of the CDR3 is 20 residues. V shed 0 bases and J shed 4 bases, with 27 bases lying between them. CDR1 is TSWWSYY, CDR2 QGS, per germline. CDR3 in amino acids: CALGELDRYPGGLLFDKLIF. DNA for the CDR3: TGTGCTCTTGGGGAACTAGACCGCTATCCCGGGGGACTGCTGTTCGATAAACTCATCTTT.

This clone was seen a handful of times. The chain carries TRDV1 and TRDJ1; 9 bases map to TRDD3. CDR1 and CDR2 (germline): TSWWSYY, QGS. V shed 0 bases, J shed 4 bases, and the junction held 30 bases outside the gene matches. This CDR3 comprises 24 residues. The CDR3 loop reads CALGELVPRSNWGTSDMCFDKLIF. The CDR3, as DNA: TGTGCTCTTGGGGAACTAGTTCCTCGGTCTAACTGGGGGACATCGGATATGTGCTTCGATAAACTCATCTTT.

This clone was seen only once. It differs at one base from a far larger clone, so likely a read error. Other DNA sequences in this specimen translate into the identical CDR3. The chain carries TRDV1 and TRDJ2; D unclear. The CDR3 has 21 residues. With 4 bases removed from V and 4 bases from J, the gap between germline ends came to 31 bases. Germline V gene sequence: CDR1 TSWWSYY, CDR2 QGS. In DNA form, the CDR3 reads TGTGCTCTTGGGGGACCAGCGCCCTTGGGACGAACCGGAAAATCGACAGCACAACTCTTCTTT. Its translation is CALGGPAPLGRTGKSTAQLFF.

A note on this clone: Possible read error: a much larger clone is one base away. The same CDR3 is also encoded by other DNA sequences in this sample. The chain combines TRDV1 with TRDJ1; TRDD3 matches at 13 bases. This CDR3 is 24 amino acids long. J gave up 5 bases and V 5 bases, and 32 bases lay outside the gene matches. Germline CDR1 reads TSWWSYY; CDR2 reads QGS. CDR3 region: CALGTTFHPIYWGIRREEPDKLIF. CDR3 DNA: TGTGCTCTTGGGACCACCTTCCACCCCATCTACTGGGGGATACGGCGGGAGGAACCAGATAAACTCATCTTT.

The chain joins TRDV1 to TRDJ1, with 8 nucleotides matching TRDD3. V trimming: 1 base; J trimming: 2 bases; junction bases outside the gene matches: 6. This CDR3 region has 16 residues. Germline V CDR1 and CDR2: TSWWSYY, QGS. CDR3 sequence (DNA): TGTGCTCTTGGGGAACGCAGGGGATACAGGACCGATAAACTCATCTTT. As protein: CALGERRGYRTDKLIF.

This clone was detected a few times. The V call is TRDV1, the J call TRDJ1, with 12 bases lining up with TRDD3. This CDR3 has 30 amino acids. Germline CDR1 is TSWWSYY and CDR2 is QGS. Trimming at V came to 2 bases and at J to 7 bases, leaving 50 bases not matched to a gene. The CDR3 DNA reads as TGTGCTCTTGGGGAAGTAACCTACGATTCTTGGGGGACTGGGGGATACTACGGGGGTCCTTGGGATACAGGACAGGGTAAACTCATCTTT. Protein sequence: CALGEVTYDSWGTGGYYGGPWDTGQGKLIF.

The rearrangement links TRDV1 to TRDJ1; TRDD3 matches 8 bases. This CDR3 comprises 24 residues. V lost 0 bases, J lost 4 bases, and 31 bases stayed unmatched. Germline lookup yields CDR1 TSWWSYY and CDR2 QGS. CDR3 amino acids: CALGELSPSTNLYDHGGYCDKLIF. The CDR3, as DNA: TGTGCTCTTGGGGAACTATCCCCTTCAACTAACTTGTACGACCACGGGGGATATTGCGATAAACTCATCTTT.

This sequence joins TRDV1 and TRDJ1, with 7 bases lining up with TRDD3. V gave up 0 bases and J gave up 5 bases; unmatched junction bases: 6. CDR1 TSWWSYY and CDR2 QGS come from the germline V gene. CDR3 length equals 15 residues. In DNA, the CDR3 is TGTGCTCTTGGGGAACTTCGCGTACTGGGGGATAAACTCATCTTT. This gives the protein CALGELRVLGDKLIF.

This chain connects TRDV1 to TRDJ1, with 10 bases matching TRDD3. CDR3 length: 22 residues. The J segment lost 9 bases and the V segment lost 0 bases, leaving 28 bases of the junction unmatched. Germline V gene data show CDR1 as TSWWSYY and CDR2 as QGS. CDR3 protein: CALGELPAFLKPPILGDRQLIF. The CDR3 region has the DNA TGTGCTCTTGGGGAACTGCCGGCCTTCCTAAAGCCCCCCATACTGGGGGATCGGCAACTCATCTTT.

V and J are TRDV1 and TRDJ1; TRDD3 agrees at 8 bases. Germline assignment: CDR1 TSWWSYY and CDR2 QGS. This CDR3 comprises 18 residues. Trimming cost V 1 base and J 10 bases; bases outside gene matches: 20. The CDR3 nucleotides are TGTGCTCTTGGGGAACGCGCTCCCAGCTGGGGGAAACCCTCTAGACTCATCTTT. Translation gives CALGERAPSWGKPSRLIF.

This clone came up a few times. V and J are TRDV1 and TRDJ1; tentatively, D is TRDD2 (8 bases). The V and J ends lost 4 bases and 0 bases respectively, with 27 bases between them. The V gene's germline CDR1 is TSWWSYY and CDR2 QGS. The CDR3 covers 20 residues. The chain's CDR3 is CALGVRFLPGGWGYTDKLIF. The CDR3 nucleotides read TGTGCTCTTGGGGTACGCTTCCTACCTGGGGGTTGGGGGTACACCGATAAACTCATCTTT.

This clone was seen more than once but under ten times. The chain couples TRDV1 to TRDJ1; TRDD2 is a possible D gene (9 bases). The CDR3 is 24 residues long. From germline, CDR1 is TSWWSYY and CDR2 QGS. V lost 2 bases, J lost 1 base, and 38 bases lay in between. CDR3 region: CALGESVDSFLRVGDPGCTDKLIF. DNA for the CDR3: TGTGCTCTTGGGGAATCGGTTGACTCCTTCCTACGGGTGGGGGATCCGGGGTGCACCGATAAACTCATCTTT.

A single count supports this clone. Just one base apart from a much larger clone, this may be a read error. The chain has TRDV1 and TRDJ1; the match to TRDD3 covers 10 bases. The CDR3 covers 25 residues. Germline values: CDR1 TSWWSYY, CDR2 QGS. The V gene end was trimmed by 3 bases and the J gene end by 0 bases; junction bases not matched to a gene: 31. CDR3 coding DNA: TGTGCTCTTGGGGATGACTCTCGCCGGGGGATACGTCCAGAGAGGCCTATAGGGTACACCGATAAACTCATCTTT. It is translated as CALGDDSRRGIRPERPIGYTDKLIF.

V gene TRDV1 combines with J gene TRDJ1, with a possible D match to TRDD2 (5 bases). The V gene's germline CDR1 is TSWWSYY and CDR2 QGS. This CDR3 contains 17 residues. V gave up 3 bases and J gave up 0 bases, with 17 bases separating them. CDR3 amino acids: CALGDPSYYPYTDKLIF. CDR3 coding DNA: TGTGCTCTTGGGGACCCGTCCTATTACCCGTACACCGATAAACTCATCTTT.

J is TRDJ1 and V is TRDV1; 11 nucleotides align to TRDD3. The germline gives CDR1 TSWWSYY, CDR2 QGS. This CDR3 comprises 27 residues. Unmatched junction bases numbered 36, after V lost 3 bases and J lost 0 bases. The CDR3 bases are TGTGCTCTTGGGGACGGAGGGCCTCCTTCCTACCGTGGGGGATACGACCCTTTAACCCTGTACACCGATAAACTCATCTTT. It is translated as CALGDGGPPSYRGGYDPLTLYTDKLIF.

In its sample, this clone ranks as large. The chain couples TRDV1 to TRDJ1; 9 positions match TRDD2. V was clipped by 2 bases and J by 3 bases; unmatched bases: 19. The CDR3 covers 20 residues. Germline V gene lookup returns CDR1 TSWWSYY and CDR2 QGS. The CDR3 reads CALGEIPSPSYQRRADKLIF. CDR3 sequence (DNA): TGTGCTCTTGGGGAAATTCCTTCTCCTTCCTACCAACGGAGGGCCGATAAACTCATCTTT.

The rearrangement uses TRDV1 and TRDJ1; D is unclear. V was trimmed by 5 bases and J by 1 base, leaving 26 bases between them. Per the germline V gene, CDR1 is TSWWSYY and CDR2 is QGS. The CDR3 runs 19 residues. CDR3 coding DNA: TGTGCTCTTGGGTCCCCCTGGATGGCGGTCAACACGGCCACCGATAAACTCATCTTT. Protein product: CALGSPWMAVNTATDKLIF.

This clone was counted between two and nine times. This chain joins TRDV1 and TRDJ1; the match to TRDD3 covers 9 bases. Trimming removed 4 bases from V and 0 bases from J; junction bases left unmatched: 6. CDR3 size: 16 residues. The germline V gene encodes CDR1 TSWWSYY and CDR2 QGS. DNA of the CDR3: TGTGCTCTTGGGGGAGCCCGGGGGATACACACCGATAAACTCATCTTT. It encodes CALGGARGIHTDKLIF.

This clone occurred a few times. This rearrangement joins TRDV1 to TRDJ1; 11 nucleotides align to TRDD3. The CDR3 is 22 residues long. The V gene end was trimmed by 0 bases and the J gene end by 6 bases; junction bases not matched to a gene: 24. Germline V gene lookup returns CDR1 TSWWSYY and CDR2 QGS. The CDR3 sequence is CALGELNTLVLGDSFRVHKLIF. The CDR3 coding sequence is TGTGCTCTTGGGGAACTCAATACCCTCGTACTGGGGGATAGCTTCAGGGTCCATAAACTCATCTTT.

This chain joins TRDV1 and TRDJ1; 7 positions match TRDD2. The CDR3 totals 14 residues. Germline loops: CDR1 TSWWSYY, CDR2 QGS. The trim removed 7 bases at V and 3 bases at J, leaving 8 bases unmatched. CDR3 in amino acids: CALVPTAAADKLIF. The CDR3 DNA reads TGTGCTCTTGTTCCTACAGCTGCCGCCGATAAACTCATCTTT.

This clone was found a few times. The chain links TRDV1 to TRDJ1, with D perhaps TRDD2 (6 bases). The CDR3 has 23 residues. V lost 3 bases, J lost 0 bases, and 35 bases lay in between. Germline-derived CDR1 and CDR2 are TSWWSYY and QGS. Written as DNA, the CDR3 is TGTGCTCTTGGGGATAGTTACCCGGTAACGGGCCTTCCCCCATCCCCATACACCGATAAACTCATCTTT. This gives the protein CALGDSYPVTGLPPSPYTDKLIF.

In its sample, this clone was seen a few times. This chain joins TRDV1 and TRDJ1; perhaps TRDD3 as D (6 bases). V lost 1 base and J lost 4, with 22 bases in between. The CDR3 is 18 residues long. Germline V CDR1 and CDR2: TSWWSYY, QGS. The CDR3 reads CALGERRFGGPGDDKLIF. As DNA, the CDR3 is TGTGCTCTTGGGGAACGGCGATTCGGAGGACCGGGGGACGATAAACTCATCTTT.

This chain joins TRDV1 and TRDJ1, with a weak D call TRDD3 (6 bases). CDR1 is TSWWSYY, CDR2 QGS, per germline. Deletions cut 0 bases from V and 0 bases from J, with 17 bases between. The CDR3 consists of 18 residues. Written as DNA, the CDR3 is TGTGCTCTTGGGGAACTAGCCCTACGTCTGGGGTACACCGATAAACTCATCTTT. It specifies CALGELALRLGYTDKLIF.

This rearrangement joins TRDV1 to TRDJ1, with 13 bases lining up with TRDD3. Germline values: CDR1 TSWWSYY, CDR2 QGS. This CDR3 comprises 20 residues. The CDR3 nucleotides read TGTGCCATGGAATCTCCTTTACCCCACTTTGCCACTGGGGGATACGGTAAACTCATCTTT. This sequence encodes CAMESPLPHFATGGYGKLIF.

In its sample, this clone was seen once. The rearrangement uses TRDV1 and TRDJ1; 7 bases are a match to TRDD2. Germline-derived CDR1 and CDR2 are TSWWSYY and QGS. This CDR3 contains 22 residues. The V segment lost 3 bases and the J segment 0 bases; nucleotides outside the gene matches: 25. This CDR3 is CALGDGSSGAFLPGGDTDKLIF. Written as DNA, the CDR3 is TGTGCTCTTGGGGACGGAAGCTCGGGGGCCTTCCTCCCTGGCGGGGACACCGATAAACTCATCTTT.

The chain combines TRDV1 with TRDJ1, with 8 bases fitting TRDD3. This CDR3 is 22 amino acids long. Germline V lookup: CDR1 TSWWSYY, CDR2 QGS. V shed 0 bases and J 0 bases; nucleotides not matched to a gene: 21. CDR3 loop: CALGELGPYSMAYGGYTDKLIF. The CDR3 bases are TGTGCTCTTGGGGAACTAGGACCATATTCTATGGCATATGGGGGATACACCGATAAACTCATCTTT.

The chain has TRDV1 and TRDJ1, with TRDD3 as a possible D gene (5 bases). Germline-derived CDR1 and CDR2 are TSWWSYY and QGS. V was cut by 1 base and J by 7 bases, with 34 bases left in between. The CDR3 is 21 residues long. For the CDR3, the DNA is TGTGCTCTTGGGGAACGTCTGGCCCACTCGAGGCCTGGAATACTGGCTCGTAAACTCATCTTT. It encodes CALGERLAHSRPGILARKLIF.

The rearrangement links TRDV1 to TRDJ4; tentatively, D is TRDD3 (8 bases). V lost 2 bases and J 1 base, leaving 38 bases between the germline ends. This CDR3 contains 23 residues. Germline CDR1 is TSWWSYY and CDR2 is QGS. CDR3 sequence: CALGEGFLRGTGGVFTTFRPLIF. DNA for the CDR3: TGTGCTCTTGGGGAAGGGTTCCTACGAGGTACTGGGGGTGTGTTCACTACATTCAGACCCCTGATCTTT.

The chain links TRDV1 to TRDJ1, with TRDD3 identical over 9 bases. The CDR3 runs 20 residues. In germline, CDR1 is TSWWSYY, CDR2 QGS. With V trimmed by 2 bases and J by 3 bases, 19 bases remained unmatched. CDR3 loop: CALGESSTLYWGRYSDKLIF. In DNA form, the CDR3 reads TGTGCTCTTGGGGAATCCTCCACTTTGTACTGGGGGAGATATTCCGATAAACTCATCTTT.

The J gene is TRDJ1, the V gene TRDV1; D unresolved. The V end was cut by 3 bases, the J end by 4 bases, with 6 bases between. CDR1 TSWWSYY and CDR2 QGS come from the germline V gene. This CDR3 spans 12 amino acids. CDR3 in DNA: TGTGCTCTTGGGGATAAAGGCGATAAACTCATCTTT. Translated: CALGDKGDKLIF.

This clone showed up just a few times. The chain has TRDV1 and TRDJ4; perhaps D is TRDD2 or TRDD3 (9 bases each). This CDR3 spans 18 amino acids. Per germline, CDR1 TSWWSYY and CDR2 QGS. V dropped 3 bases and J dropped 0 bases, with 23 bases sitting between them. The CDR3 is CALGDPLPTGGEARPLIF. Here the CDR3 DNA reads TGTGCTCTTGGGGACCCCCTTCCTACTGGGGGAGAAGCCAGACCCCTGATCTTT.